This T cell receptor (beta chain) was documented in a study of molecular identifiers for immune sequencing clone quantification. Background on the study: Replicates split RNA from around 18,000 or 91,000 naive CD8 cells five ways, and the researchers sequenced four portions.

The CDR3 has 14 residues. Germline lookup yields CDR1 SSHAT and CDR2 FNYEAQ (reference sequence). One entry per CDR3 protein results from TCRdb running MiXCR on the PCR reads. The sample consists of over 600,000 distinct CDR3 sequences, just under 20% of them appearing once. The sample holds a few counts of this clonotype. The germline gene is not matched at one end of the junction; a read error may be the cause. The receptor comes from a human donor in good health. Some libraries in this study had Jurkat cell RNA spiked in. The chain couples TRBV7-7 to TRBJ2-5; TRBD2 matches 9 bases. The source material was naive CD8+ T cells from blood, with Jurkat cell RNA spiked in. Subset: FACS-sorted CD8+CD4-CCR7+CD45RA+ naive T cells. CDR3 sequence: CASSLAGAWETQYF. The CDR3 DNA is TGTGCTAGCAGCTTAGCGGGGGCTTGGGAGACCCAGTACTTC.